This record covers a single T cell receptor beta chain. Data came from immunoSEQ multiplex PCR; TCRdb stores just in-frame clones and leaves some out. The repertoire consists of about 660,000 clones, with 80% to 90% occurring once and the leading ten covering just under 0.0095%. V was cut by 7 bases and J by 4 bases, with 14 bases left in between. This CDR3 region has 14 residues. CDR1 is MNHEY and CDR2 is SVGAGI in the germline V gene. This record belongs to a study of shared T cell receptors in the human thymus. A further study also used this sample, focusing on human thymus T cells. That investigation notes: Infants, healthy and Finnish, who were having corrective surgery for congenital heart defects served as donors. Corrective cardiac surgery supplied the resected thymus tissue. Gene usage (both V and J) appeared biased in thymic and blood repertoires. Among unrelated individuals, related research reported thymic repertoires that overlapped highly.

Sample: thymocytes. This clonotype originated in a boy less than two years old with a congenital heart defect. The genes are TRBV6-5 and TRBJ2-1, with D maybe TRBD1 (6 bases). DNA for the CDR3: TGTGCCAGCAACCGAGGACAGAATTACAATGAGCAGTTCTTC. Translation: CASNRGQNYNEQFF.